These 28 T cell receptor beta chains originate from one sample sequenced in a study of shared clonotypes between healthy human individuals. Only in-frame clones appear in the TCRdb table, and some are missing; sequencing was by immunoSEQ multiplex PCR. Of over a million clones in the sample, 75% to 80% were seen once. Sample: memory CD4+ T cells from PBMCs. Subset reported: CD45RA-negative fraction. The receptors were sampled from a man aged 18 to 29 in good health. Some clones in this sample may be carry-over from other donors' samples.

The chain is built from TRBV7-9 and TRBJ2-1, with D possibly being TRBD2 (5 bases). Germline V gives CDR1 SEHNR, CDR2 FQNEAQ (reference sequence). The CDR3 totals 16 residues. Trimming stripped 5 bases from V and 6 bases from J, with 20 bases between. The DNA of the CDR3 is TGTGCCAGCAGCGCCCCCCAGGAGCGGAAGAGCAATGAGCAGTTCTTC. It translates to CASSAPQERKSNEQFF.

V usage is TRBV29-1 and J usage is TRBJ1-2; possibly TRBD1 for D (5 bases). The CDR3 spans 13 residues. Trimming stripped 6 bases from V and 4 bases from J, with 15 bases between. Germline CDR1 SQVTM, CDR2 ANQGSEA. The CDR3 loop reads CSVSPRGGYGYTF. Written as DNA, the CDR3 is TGCAGCGTCTCCCCACGGGGCGGCTATGGCTACACCTTC. Together with reference TRBV29-1 and TRBJ1-2, the CDR3 gives the full variable domain: SAVISQKPSRDICQRGTSLTIQCQVDSQVTMMFWYRQQPGQSLTLIATANQGSEATYESGFVIDKFPISRPNLTFSTLTVSNMSPEDSSIYLCSVSPRGGYGYTFGSGTRLTVV.

This chain joins TRBV18 and TRBJ2-1, with 7 positions matching TRBD2. The germline V gene has CDR1 KGHSH and CDR2 LQKENI. The trim removed 6 bases at V and 3 bases at J, leaving 5 bases unmatched. The CDR3 spans 14 residues. CDR3 sequence: CASSKRDYYNEQFF. In DNA, the CDR3 is TGTGCCAGCTCTAAACGGGACTACTACAATGAGCAGTTCTTC.

This clone was detected many times. The V call is TRBV18, the J call TRBJ1-3; D unclear. Germline assignment: CDR1 KGHSH and CDR2 LQKENI. Trimming took 3 bases from V and 8 from J, leaving 14 bases between them. There are 14 residues in the CDR3. In DNA, the CDR3 is TGTGCCAGCTCACCGCGGACGTCGGTGGACACCATATATTTT. Translation gives CASSPRTSVDTIYF.

This clone appeared once. This CDR3 reads CASSVGVNSNQPQHF. CDR3 bases: TGTGCCAGCAGCGTAGGCGTGAATAGCAATCAGCCCCAGCATTTT. The V gene is TRBV9, the J gene TRBJ1-5; D not certain. V lost 0 bases and J lost 0, with 7 bases in between. The CDR3 totals 15 residues. The germline V gene has CDR1 SGDLS and CDR2 YYNGEE.

CDR3 sequence: CASSRQGRREQYF. The CDR3 nucleotides are TGTGCCAGCAGTCGACAGGGGCGACGGGAGCAGTACTTC. This chain joins TRBV7-2 and TRBJ2-7; 8 bases line up with TRBD1. V was clipped by 6 bases and J by 7 bases; unmatched bases: 8. This CDR3 has 13 amino acids. Per the germline V gene, CDR1 is SGHTA and CDR2 is FQGNSA.

This clone was detected ten times or more. The chain is built from TRBV15 and TRBJ2-1; D uncertain. The CDR3 consists of 15 residues. Germline values: CDR1 LNHNV, CDR2 YYDKDF (reference sequence). V was trimmed by 1 base and J by 5 bases, leaving 12 bases between them. This CDR3 reads CATSRGVDHHNEQFF. The CDR3 DNA follows: TGTGCCACCAGCAGAGGAGTGGACCACCACAATGAGCAGTTCTTC.

This clone was detected only a few times. The rearrangement uses TRBV28 and TRBJ1-1, with D unclear. The V end lost 3 bases, the J end lost 5 bases, and 13 bases lay between the germline ends. This CDR3 is built from 14 residues. Germline V CDR1 and CDR2: MDHEN, SYDVKM. CDR3 coding DNA: TGTGCCAGCAGTTTCGACGGGCGGGTTACTGAAGCTTTCTTT. Amino acid sequence: CASSFDGRVTEAFF.

V usage is TRBV7-9 and J usage is TRBJ1-1; a possible D gene is TRBD1 (5 bases). Germline-derived CDR1 and CDR2 are SEHNR and FQNEAQ (reference sequence). The CDR3 loop spans 16 amino acids. V was clipped by 9 bases and J by 1 base, with 21 bases between them. The CDR3 sequence: CASHRLTPGSNTEAFF. The DNA for the CDR3 is TGTGCCAGTCATCGCCTTACGCCAGGGTCGAACACTGAAGCTTTCTTT.

A remark on this clone: Being one base from a much bigger clone, this may be a read error. J is TRBJ2-5 and V is TRBV11-2; D is unresolved. Germline V gene lookup returns CDR1 SGHAT and CDR2 FQNNGV. This CDR3 region has 13 residues. The DNA for the CDR3 is TGTGCCAGCAGCTTAGTTCCGCTATCAACCCAGCACTTC. Protein product: CASSLVPLSTQHF. Drawing the rest from reference TRBV11-2 and TRBJ2-5, the complete variable domain is EAGVAQSPRYKIIEKRQSVAFWCNPISGHATLYWYQQILGQGPKLLIQFQNNGVVDDSQLPKDRFSAERLKGVDSTLKIQPAKLEDSAVYLCASSLVPLSTQHFGPGTRLLVL.

Concerning this clone: In the same sample, other DNA sequences code for this CDR3. The chain joins TRBV5-1 to TRBJ1-3; no reliable D call. V was trimmed by 0 bases and J by 0 bases, leaving 7 bases between them. Germline values: CDR1 SGHRS, CDR2 YFSETQ. The length of the CDR3 is 15 residues. The CDR3 reads CASSLGSSSGNTIYF. The CDR3 DNA reads TGCGCCAGCAGCTTGGGTTCTAGCTCTGGAAACACCATATATTTT.

In this sample, this clone turned up a few times. The genes are TRBV7-2 and TRBJ1-1; D gene uncertain. The CDR3 length is 14 residues. The V end lost 3 bases, the J end lost 4 bases, and 12 bases lay between the germline ends. Germline-derived CDR1 and CDR2 are SGHTA and FQGNSA. The CDR3 nucleotides are TGTGCCAGCAGCTTGCTAAGAAGTGGCACTGAAGCTTTCTTT. It is translated as CASSLLRSGTEAFF.

The gene calls are TRBV30 and TRBJ2-3; D possibly uses TRBD1 or TRBD2 (5 bases each). The CDR3 is 13 amino acids. Trimming shortened V by 7 bases and J by 5 bases, and 16 bases separated the two germline ends. Per germline, CDR1 GTSNPN and CDR2 SVGIG (reference sequence). The CDR3 DNA reads TGTGCCTTCTCGGGACCCGACAGAGATACGCAGTATTTT. Translating it yields CAFSGPDRDTQYF.

With regard to this clone: Mismatch with germline at one junction end may stem from a read error. In DNA form, the CDR3 reads TGTGCCAGGATAAGAAGCGGGTTGCCCGCCTCCCATTTT. It codes for CARIRSGLPASHF. The J gene is TRBJ2-3, the V gene TRBV27; weak D call: TRBD2 (6 bases). Germline V CDR1 and CDR2: MNHEY, SMNVEV (reference sequence). This CDR3 region has 13 residues.

V is TRBV7-2 and J is TRBJ2-1; 7 bases match TRBD1. The length of the CDR3 is 15 residues. Germline trimming cut 5 bases from V and 4 bases from J; bases unmatched to any gene: 8. The germline gives CDR1 SGHTA, CDR2 FQGNSA. The CDR3 loop reads CASSRQGEPYNEQFF. The DNA for the CDR3 is TGTGCCAGCAGCCGTCAGGGGGAGCCATACAATGAGCAGTTCTTC.

A single count supports this clone. The V gene is TRBV7-7, the J gene TRBJ1-3, with no clear D. The germline V gene encodes CDR1 SSHAT and CDR2 FNYEAQ (reference sequence). V was clipped by 5 bases and J by 0 bases, with 11 bases between them. There are 15 residues in the CDR3. The CDR3 loop reads CASSLGPGSGNTIYF. The CDR3, as DNA: TGTGCCAGCAGCCTAGGACCCGGCTCTGGAAACACCATATATTTT.

V is TRBV9 and J is TRBJ2-5; D is ambiguous. This CDR3 has 13 amino acids. V was pared by 1 base and J by 5 bases, with 9 bases between. Germline values: CDR1 SGDLS, CDR2 YYNGEE. CDR3 sequence reads: CASSVTTWETQYF. The DNA of the CDR3 is TGTGCCAGCAGCGTAACAACCTGGGAGACCCAGTACTTC.

Details on this clone: A single base separates this from a much larger clone, so it may be a read error. The CDR3 DNA reads TGTGCCAGCAGTTTACCCCCGGGACTAGTGGGTGAGCAGTACTTC. Protein sequence: CASSLPPGLVGEQYF. The rearrangement links TRBV28 to TRBJ2-7; 8 bases are a match to TRBD2. CDR3 size: 15 residues. Germline V gene sequence: CDR1 MDHEN, CDR2 SYDVKM. Trimming cost V 2 bases and J 7 bases; bases outside gene matches: 10. Full variable domain (remainder filled in from reference TRBV28 and TRBJ2-7): DVKVTQSSRYLVKRTGEKVFLECVQDMDHENMFWYRQDPGLGLRLIYFSYDVKMKEKGDIPEGYSVSREKKERFSLILESASTNQTSMYLCASSLPPGLVGEQYFGPGTRLTVT.

The chain is built from TRBV6-5 and TRBJ2-2; possible D gene TRBD1, 6 bases. The CDR3 totals 15 residues. Deletions cut 6 bases from V and 0 bases from J, with 11 bases between. The germline V gene has CDR1 MNHEY and CDR2 SVGAGI. CDR3 in amino acids: CASRVQGSNTGELFF. CDR3 bases: TGTGCCAGCAGGGTACAGGGCTCGAACACCGGGGAGCTGTTTTTT.

Notes on this clone: A much larger clone sits a single nucleotide away, making a read error possible. This chain links TRBV28 with TRBJ1-5; 10 bases align to TRBD1. The germline gives CDR1 MDHEN, CDR2 SYDVKM. J gave up 6 bases and V 4 bases, and 0 bases lay outside the gene matches. This CDR3 is built from 13 residues. CDR3 protein: CASSWDRGQPQHF. CDR3 bases: TGTGCCAGCAGTTGGGACAGGGGTCAGCCCCAGCATTTT.

The J gene is TRBJ2-1, the V gene TRBV27; no clear D. Germline CDR1 reads MNHEY; CDR2 reads SMNVEV (reference sequence). This CDR3 comprises 15 residues. The V and J ends lost 6 bases and 2 bases respectively, with 14 bases between them. The CDR3: CASSFKGPAYNEQFF. The CDR3 DNA is TGTGCCAGCAGCTTTAAAGGACCAGCCTACAATGAGCAGTTCTTC.

The rearrangement links TRBV10-3 to TRBJ1-1; weak D call: TRBD1 (5 bases). This CDR3 spans 15 amino acids. V was cut by 6 bases and J by 4 bases, with 18 bases left in between. The germline V gene has CDR1 ENHRY and CDR2 SYGVKD. CDR3: CAIRTDTGVTTEAFF. The CDR3 nucleotides are TGTGCCATCAGGACGGACACCGGGGTGACCACTGAAGCTTTCTTT.

This chain links TRBV18 with TRBJ1-2; tentative D call: TRBD1 (5 bases). This CDR3 contains 14 residues. Germline V gene lookup returns CDR1 KGHSH and CDR2 LQKENI. Trimming stripped 3 bases from V and 3 bases from J, with 11 bases between. CDR3 region: CASSPFRDHYGYTF. DNA for the CDR3: TGTGCCAGCTCACCCTTCCGGGACCACTATGGCTACACCTTC. The full variable domain, in which reference TRBV18 and TRBJ1-2 provide the parts outside the CDR3, is NAGVMQNPRHLVRRRGQEARLRCSPMKGHSHVYWYRQLPEEGLKFMVYLQKENIIDESGMPKERFSAEFPKEGPSILRIQQVVRGDSAAYFCASSPFRDHYGYTFGSGTRLTVV.

V and J are TRBV7-2 and TRBJ1-1; D is unresolved. The CDR3 contains 13 residues. Germline CDR1 is SGHTA and CDR2 is FQGNSA. Trimming removed 1 base from V and 10 bases from J, with 13 bases in between. The chain's CDR3 is CASSLERADGAFF. CDR3 coding DNA: TGTGCCAGCAGCTTAGAACGGGCAGATGGAGCTTTCTTT.

This chain connects TRBV19 to TRBJ2-7; 8 bases are a match to TRBD1. After removal of 5 bases from V and 2 bases from J, the junction contained 5 bases not matched to a gene. The germline V gene has CDR1 LNHDA and CDR2 SQIVND (reference sequence). The CDR3 has 14 amino acids. Here the CDR3 DNA reads TGTGCCAGTAGTTCGCGGACAGGGCCCTACGAGCAGTACTTC. Translating it yields CASSSRTGPYEQYF.

The gene calls are TRBV4-2 and TRBJ2-3; TRBD2 matches 8 bases. The CDR3 is 18 amino acids. CDR1 is LGHNA and CDR2 is YNFKEQ in the germline V gene. After removal of 2 bases from V and 0 bases from J, the junction contained 10 bases not matched to a gene. In DNA form, the CDR3 reads TGTGCCAGCAGCCAACGGCCGGGAACTAGCGGTAGCACAGATACGCAGTATTTT. As protein: CASSQRPGTSGSTDTQYF.

The chain carries TRBV5-4 and TRBJ2-3, with TRBD2 matching over 9 bases. The CDR3 runs 15 residues. Germline V gives CDR1 SGHNT, CDR2 YYREEE (reference sequence). The ends lost 0 bases at V and 1 base at J; junction bases unmatched: 0. The CDR3 spells CASSLGTSGTDTQYF. The CDR3 coding sequence is TGTGCCAGCAGCTTGGGGACTAGCGGCACAGATACGCAGTATTTT.

A few counts support this clone. The sample carries other DNA sequences with the same CDR3. The V call is TRBV10-2, the J call TRBJ2-5, with D unclear. Per germline, CDR1 WSHSY and CDR2 SAAADI. The CDR3 loop spans 13 amino acids. V gave up 0 bases and J gave up 5 bases, with 7 bases separating them. The CDR3 coding sequence is TGCGCCAGCAGTGAGTCGACGGGTGAGACCCAGTACTTC. Residues: CASSESTGETQYF.